The 5 T cell receptor beta chains presented below share a single source sample, sequenced in a study of CD8 T cells in Susac syndrome. The authors reverse transcribed roughly 0.5 to 1 ug RNA with random hexamers. TCRdb reanalysed the immunoSEQ multiplex PCR reads using MiXCR and keeps one entry per CDR3 protein. Among some 97,000 distinct CDR3 sequences listed, 95% were seen once. Sequenced material: CD8+ T cells from PBMCs. These receptors came from a human donor with Susac syndrome.

This clonotype occurred once. This chain uses TRBV5-1 with TRBJ2-1; D assignment may be TRBD1 or TRBD2 (7 bases each). Germline values: CDR1 SGHRS, CDR2 YFSETQ. V lost 3 bases to trimming and J lost 9 bases, with 16 bases between them. The CDR3 is 14 residues long. The CDR3 sequence is CASSSGGQVGEQFF. In DNA form, the CDR3 reads TGCGCCAGCAGCTCGGGAGGACAGGTTGGTGAGCAGTTCTTC.

The chain employs TRBV5-4 and TRBJ2-1; no clear D gene. The CDR3 runs 16 residues. Trimming pared 5 bases from V and 0 bases from J, leaving 15 bases between. Germline CDR1 and CDR2: SGHNT and YYREEE (reference sequence). The CDR3, as DNA: TGTGCCAGCAGGGTGGGAAGGGCAAGCTCCTACAATGAGCAGTTCTTC. Translation: CASRVGRASSYNEQFF.

The rearrangement links TRBV20-1 to TRBJ1-1; 7 bases map to TRBD1. With V trimmed by 0 bases and J by 1 base, 11 bases remained unmatched. Per the germline V gene, CDR1 is DFQATT and CDR2 is SNEGSKA (reference sequence). The CDR3 is 17 amino acids. CDR3 region: CSAREEPAGTANTEAFF. The DNA for the CDR3 is TGCAGTGCTAGAGAAGAACCCGCCGGGACAGCGAACACTGAAGCTTTCTTT.

This chain joins TRBV7-9 and TRBJ2-5; D not resolved. The CDR3 has 17 residues. CDR1 and CDR2 from the germline V gene are SEHNR and FQNEAQ (reference sequence). V lost 5 bases to trimming and J lost 1 base, with 20 bases between them. This CDR3 is CASSQFPAQVVQETQYF. CDR3 in DNA: TGTGCCAGCAGCCAGTTCCCCGCGCAGGTTGTCCAAGAGACCCAGTACTTC.

This chain links TRBV5-1 with TRBJ2-3, with 7 bases that match TRBD2. Germline CDR1 and CDR2: SGHRS and YFSETQ. V lost 0 bases, J lost 0 bases, and 4 bases stayed unmatched. The CDR3 sequence is 16 residues long. The CDR3 nucleotides are TGCGCCAGCAGCTTGGGGTCTAGCGGCAGCACAGATACGCAGTATTTT. Its translation is CASSLGSSGSTDTQYF.